Below, 2 T cell receptor beta chains from the same sample are listed, as sequenced in a study of T-cell reconstitution after alpha-beta-depleted transplantation in children. Researchers prepared the TCRbeta library using unique molecular identifiers, the study reports. A single record per CDR3 protein comes from TCRdb applying MiXCR to the PCR reads. Of around 530,000 distinct CDR3 sequences in the sample, 30% to 35% were seen once. Specimen: PBMCs from the stem cell graft donor, collected from the stem cell graft. The receptor set was obtained from a human donor who donated a stem cell graft to a child with aplastic anemia.

This clonotype has more than one count but fewer than ten. This chain links TRBV7-6 with TRBJ2-2, with TRBD2 matching 8 bases. CDR3 length equals 16 residues. Germline CDR1 reads SGHVS; CDR2 reads FNYEAQ. Trimming at V came to 4 bases and at J to 1 base, leaving 5 bases not matched to a gene. In DNA, the CDR3 is TGTGCCAGCAGCTCCGGGGGGGTCGGGAACACCGGGGAGCTGTTTTTT. This sequence encodes CASSSGGVGNTGELFF.

This clonotype came up many times. Here the CDR3 reads CSATGAFGDTQYF. In DNA, the CDR3 is TGCAGTGCTACAGGGGCCTTTGGGGATACGCAGTATTTT. V usage is TRBV20-1 and J usage is TRBJ2-3; possibly TRBD1 for D (6 bases). CDR1 is DFQATT and CDR2 is SNEGSKA in the germline V gene (reference sequence). The CDR3 is 13 amino acids. V shed 4 bases and J shed 6 bases, with 14 bases lying between them.